This paragraph covers one TCR beta chain sequence. What it recognizes is unknown. This CDR3 has 13 residues. Germline V CDR1 and CDR2: MNHEY, SMNVEV (reference sequence). V was cut by 5 bases and J by 2 bases, with 10 bases left in between. This entry belongs to a study of T cells after yellow fever vaccination. The wider study: Each low-cell-number fraction was prepared by means of SMART-Seq v4 Ultra Low Input. General study points: Only a small proportion of the clonotypes turned up in both the CD4 and the CD8 compartments, likely arising from convergent recombination. It was a weaker secondary response, yet one that peaked faster, at day 5 versus 15. FACS-sorted repertoires could harbor abundant contaminating bulk-population clonotypes.

Each CDR3 protein gets one entry after TCRdb re-called the 5' RACE reads with MiXCR. This sample has tens of thousands of distinct CDR3 sequences, with approximately 8% found just once. V is TRBV27 and J is TRBJ2-7; TRBD2 is a possible D gene (6 bases). This clonotype was obtained from a man aged 25-40 years who received the YFV17D yellow fever vaccine. The starting material was CD8+ T cells sorted from PBMCs, obtained on the day of the yellow fever booster vaccination. CDR3 bases: TGTGCCAGCAGTAACCGGGAGACCTACGAGCAGTACTTC. Translating gives CASSNRETYEQYF.